Below are 24 T cell receptor beta chains sequenced from a single sample in a study of beta chain features in type 1 diabetes. Reverse transcription of all isolated RNA meant that expressed TCRB transcripts were sequenced. Some clones are missing from TCRdb's copy, which holds only in-frame ones; the method was immunoSEQ multiplex PCR. The sample includes over 150,000 clones, about 13% of them seen just once. Sequenced: central memory CD4+ T cells from blood. These receptors all stem from a woman aged 18-29 years in good health.

This clone was counted between two and nine times. The V gene is TRBV5-1, the J gene TRBJ1-2; 8 bases line up with TRBD1. The germline V gene has CDR1 SGHRS and CDR2 YFSETQ. V lost 4 bases, J lost 6 bases, and 14 bases stayed unmatched. CDR3 size: 16 residues. In nucleotides, the CDR3 is TGCGCCAGCAGCCCGGACAGGGCCCGACTCGAAGATGGCTACACCTTC. Protein: CASSPDRARLEDGYTF.

This clone was detected only a few times. The chain uses TRBV5-1 and TRBJ2-3; D not resolved. Trimming removed 3 bases at V and 6 bases at J, with 5 bases between. In germline, CDR1 is SGHRS, CDR2 YFSETQ. The CDR3 is made up of 11 amino acids. The CDR3, as DNA: TGCGCCAGCAGCTCGTCGGATACGCAGTATTTT. Translated, it gives CASSSSDTQYF.

The gene calls are TRBV2 and TRBJ2-1; 13 bases are a match to TRBD2. Trimming cost V 6 bases and J 9 bases; bases outside gene matches: 5. Germline V gene data show CDR1 as SNHLY and CDR2 as FYNNEI. The CDR3 has 14 amino acids. The CDR3 spells CASSGLAGVGEQFF. The CDR3 nucleotides read TGTGCCAGCAGCGGACTAGCGGGAGTGGGTGAGCAGTTCTTC.

In DNA, the CDR3 is TGCGCCAGCAGCTTGGCAGGGGGAGAGCAGTACTTC. The encoded protein is CASSLAGGEQYF. The chain has TRBV5-1 and TRBJ2-7; the match to TRBD1 covers 7 bases. V trimming: 0 bases; J trimming: 7 bases; junction bases outside the gene matches: 1. Germline values: CDR1 SGHRS, CDR2 YFSETQ. The CDR3 has 12 residues.

J is TRBJ2-1 and V is TRBV18, with 10 bases fitting TRBD2. J gave up 6 bases and V 4 bases, and 9 bases lay outside the gene matches. The CDR3 has 16 residues. Looked up from germline, CDR1 is KGHSH and CDR2 is LQKENI. The CDR3 sequence: CASSLSLAGDSNEQFF. The CDR3 bases are TGTGCCAGCTCACTTTCCCTAGCGGGAGATTCCAATGAGCAGTTCTTC.

The rearrangement uses TRBV30 and TRBJ1-4, with D perhaps matching TRBD1 (5 bases). The CDR3 length is 12 residues. Germline assignment: CDR1 GTSNPN and CDR2 SVGIG (reference sequence). Trimming took 2 bases from V and 11 from J, leaving 12 bases between them. CDR3 region: CAWSFQGGKLFF. Here the CDR3 DNA reads TGTGCCTGGAGTTTCCAGGGAGGGAAACTGTTTTTT.

This clone was seen only a few times. The rearrangement links TRBV5-6 to TRBJ2-1; 12 nucleotides line up with TRBD2. J was trimmed by 6 bases and V by 5 bases; bases with no gene match: 6. Germline loops: CDR1 SGHDT, CDR2 YYEEEE. The CDR3 loop spans 15 amino acids. CDR3 residues: CASRKRLAGVNEQFF. For the CDR3, the DNA is TGTGCCAGCAGGAAACGACTAGCGGGAGTCAATGAGCAGTTCTTC.

The chain combines TRBV2 with TRBJ1-2; a possible D gene is TRBD1 (6 bases). V was cut by 1 base and J by 4 bases, with 13 bases left in between. Germline CDR1 SNHLY, CDR2 FYNNEI. This CDR3 region has 15 residues. CDR3 DNA sequence: TGTGCCAGCAGTGAAGTCAACAGGGAAAGCTATGGCTACACCTTC. It is translated as CASSEVNRESYGYTF.

This chain uses TRBV19 with TRBJ2-7; 7 bases match TRBD2. After removal of 7 bases from V and 4 bases from J, the junction contained 10 bases not matched to a gene. Germline CDR1 reads LNHDA; CDR2 reads SQIVND (reference sequence). This CDR3 is built from 14 residues. CDR3 nucleotide sequence: TGTGCCAGTAAAACTAACGGGGGGACGTACGAGCAGTACTTC. Residues: CASKTNGGTYEQYF.

This clone occurred a few times. The chain links TRBV29-1 to TRBJ1-1, with 9 bases fitting TRBD1. The CDR3 runs to 14 residues. Germline lookup yields CDR1 SQVTM and CDR2 ANQGSEA. With V trimmed by 6 bases and J by 5 bases, 10 bases remained unmatched. CDR3 protein: CSVGDRVTRTEAFF. DNA of the CDR3: TGCAGCGTCGGGGACAGGGTAACGAGAACTGAAGCTTTCTTT.

The table lists this clone with a count of one. The V call is TRBV19, the J call TRBJ2-2, with D perhaps TRBD1 (6 bases). CDR1 LNHDA and CDR2 SQIVND come from the germline V gene (reference sequence). This CDR3 region has 15 residues. V was pared by 3 bases and J by 0 bases, with 8 bases between. CDR3 nucleotides: TGTGCCAGTAGTATCCGGACAGCGAACACCGGGGAGCTGTTTTTT. Residues: CASSIRTANTGELFF.

This clone is medium-sized by share. This chain joins TRBV7-2 and TRBJ2-3; 9 nucleotides line up with TRBD2. V shed 5 bases, J shed 1 base, and the junction held 7 bases outside the gene matches. This CDR3 is built from 16 residues. Germline loops: CDR1 SGHTA, CDR2 FQGNSA. CDR3 nucleotides: TGTGCCAGCAGCCCGGGACTAGCATTAGGCACAGATACGCAGTATTTT. It yields the protein CASSPGLALGTDTQYF.

This clone has only a few counts. The rearrangement links TRBV28 to TRBJ1-5; 7 bases match TRBD1. The CDR3 spans 16 residues. Germline-derived CDR1 and CDR2 are MDHEN and SYDVKM. V was pared by 3 bases and J by 1 base, with 6 bases of the junction left unmatched. CDR3 nucleotide sequence: TGTGCCAGCAGTTTGCGAGGGGGCGCGAGCAATCAGCCCCAGCATTTT. Protein sequence: CASSLRGGASNQPQHF.

The chain carries TRBV6-1 and TRBJ1-2; TRBD1 aligns across 10 bases. Losses at the gene ends were 6 bases for V and 4 bases for J; bases not matched to a gene: 5. Germline assignment: CDR1 MNHNS and CDR2 SASEGT. This CDR3 has 14 residues. The CDR3 reads CASRGTGAPYGYTF. CDR3 nucleotide sequence: TGTGCCAGCAGGGGGACAGGGGCCCCCTATGGCTACACCTTC.

This clone was seen a handful of times. The rearrangement uses TRBV20-1 and TRBJ2-1; D may be TRBD1 (5 bases). V lost 8 bases, J lost 5 bases, and 10 bases lay in between. Germline CDR1 is DFQATT and CDR2 is SNEGSKA (reference sequence). This CDR3 spans 11 amino acids. CDR3 in amino acids: CSRAGNNEQFF. CDR3 in DNA: TGCAGTCGAGCAGGGAACAATGAGCAGTTCTTC.

The chain links TRBV30 to TRBJ1-1; 7 nucleotides match TRBD1. The germline V gene has CDR1 GTSNPN and CDR2 SVGIG (reference sequence). This CDR3 is 14 amino acids long. Losses at the gene ends were 5 bases for V and 1 base for J; bases not matched to a gene: 7. The CDR3 reads CAWAYRGRNTEAFF. CDR3 bases: TGTGCCTGGGCCTACAGGGGAAGGAACACTGAAGCTTTCTTT.

This clone showed up just a few times. The chain carries TRBV18 and TRBJ1-2; a weak D match, TRBD1 (6 bases). The CDR3 covers 16 residues. Germline V gene lookup returns CDR1 KGHSH and CDR2 LQKENI. Trimming pared 2 bases from V and 8 bases from J, leaving 21 bases between. CDR3 sequence (DNA): TGTGCCAGCTCACCAGAGTATTCGGCAGGGGCGTCCGGCTACACCTTC. This encodes CASSPEYSAGASGYTF.

This clone showed up just a few times. This chain joins TRBV6-5 and TRBJ1-1; no clear D. The CDR3 consists of 13 residues. Trimming pared 8 bases from V and 1 base from J, leaving 11 bases between. Germline V gives CDR1 MNHEY, CDR2 SVGAGI. CDR3 residues: CASVGVGNTEAFF. Written as DNA, the CDR3 is TGTGCCAGCGTCGGGGTTGGGAACACTGAAGCTTTCTTT.

The chain couples TRBV19 to TRBJ2-1; 12 bases match TRBD2. With 7 bases clipped from V and 0 bases from J, the junction kept 10 bases outside the gene matches. From germline, CDR1 is LNHDA and CDR2 SQIVND (reference sequence). The CDR3 consists of 18 residues. The CDR3 is CASMPRTSGNSSYNEQFF. CDR3 bases: TGTGCCAGTATGCCTCGGACTAGCGGGAATAGCTCCTACAATGAGCAGTTCTTC. Full variable domain (remainder filled in from reference TRBV19 and TRBJ2-1): DGGITQSPKYLFRKEGQNVTLSCEQNLNHDAMYWYRQDPGQGLRLIYYSQIVNDFQKGDIAEGYSVSREKKESFPLTVTSAQKNPTAFYLCASMPRTSGNSSYNEQFFGPGTRLTVL.

This clone was seen more than once but under ten times. The chain joins TRBV27 to TRBJ2-1, with 10 bases identical to TRBD2. V trimming: 6 bases; J trimming: 4 bases; junction bases outside the gene matches: 9. Germline V CDR1 and CDR2: MNHEY, SMNVEV (reference sequence). The CDR3 contains 16 residues. The CDR3 DNA sequence: TGTGCCAGCAGCTCCTATAGCGGGAGGAAGTACAATGAGCAGTTCTTC. Its translation: CASSSYSGRKYNEQFF.

The chain combines TRBV5-6 with TRBJ1-2; D not resolved. The V end lost 7 bases, the J end lost 2 bases, and 15 bases lay between the germline ends. Germline CDR1 and CDR2: SGHDT and YYEEEE. There are 14 residues in the CDR3. This CDR3 reads CASGGIVDNYGYTF. CDR3 bases: TGTGCCAGCGGCGGGATTGTGGACAACTATGGCTACACCTTC.

This clone has only a few counts. The V call is TRBV29-1, the J call TRBJ1-2; 9 bases match TRBD1. With V trimmed by 4 bases and J by 1 base, 4 bases remained unmatched. The germline gives CDR1 SQVTM, CDR2 ANQGSEA. CDR3 length: 14 residues. In DNA form, the CDR3 reads TGCAGCGTTGTAAGGGGACAGGGTAACTATGGCTACACCTTC. Protein sequence: CSVVRGQGNYGYTF.

As DNA, the CDR3 is TGTGCCAGCAGCTTGTGGCGGGACCGCTCCTACAATGAGCAGTTCTTC. It is translated as CASSLWRDRSYNEQFF. The rearrangement links TRBV7-9 to TRBJ2-1; tentatively, D is TRBD2 (6 bases). Germline V gene sequence: CDR1 SEHNR, CDR2 FQNEAQ (reference sequence). The CDR3 consists of 16 residues. V was pared by 3 bases and J by 0 bases, with 12 bases between.

The rearrangement links TRBV9 to TRBJ1-1; tentatively, D is TRBD1 (6 bases). V lost 0 bases and J 3 bases, leaving 12 bases between the germline ends. Per the germline V gene, CDR1 is SGDLS and CDR2 is YYNGEE. The CDR3 totals 15 residues. In DNA form, the CDR3 reads TGTGCCAGCAGCGTAGCAGGCAGGGGAGACACTGAAGCTTTCTTT. It codes for CASSVAGRGDTEAFF.